Listed below are T cell receptor beta chains from one sample, sequenced in a study of blood T cells in healthy people across ages. TCRdb reprocessed the 5' RACE reads with MiXCR, giving one entry per CDR3 protein. The repertoire consists of about 1,400,000 distinct CDR3 sequences, with roughly 64% occurring once and the leading ten covering about 6.3%. The sequenced sample consisted of blood. Every receptor here comes from a man between 18 and 29 years old in good health. The CDR3 runs from the conserved cysteine through the conserved F or W. D genes are given only for firm matches. Clone size, where shown, is once, few, many, or a class for clones that have expanded.

CDR3	DNA	D	size	J	V
CASSLRDRADTQYF	TGCGCCAGCAGCCTACGGGACCGTGCAGATACGCAGTATTTT	NA	few	TRBJ2-3	TRBV5-1
CASSLRTSVTNEQFF	TGTGCCAGCAGCTTGCGGACTAGCGTCACCAATGAGCAGTTCTTC	TRBD2	few	TRBJ2-1	TRBV5-6
CASSLVTGQGENTQYF	TGTGCCAGCAGCTTAGTGACCGGCCAGGGAGAGAATACGCAGTATTTT	NA	once	TRBJ2-3	TRBV7-9
CATSRDTHTRQYF	TGTGCCACCAGCAGGGACACCCACACGCGGCAGTACTTC	NA	NA	TRBJ2-7	TRBV15
CAIGDKTDNEQFF	TGTGCCATCGGGGATAAGACAGACAATGAGCAGTTCTTC	NA	NA	TRBJ2-1	TRBV10-3
CASSERGTSNQPQHF	TGTGCCAGCAGTGAAAGGGGTACTAGCAATCAGCCCCAGCATTTT	NA	NA	TRBJ1-5	TRBV6-1
CSARFGVRNTEAFF	TGCAGTGCTAGATTCGGGGTGAGGAACACTGAAGCTTTCTTT	NA	NA	TRBJ1-1	TRBV20-1
CSVPTGQSTDTQYF	TGCAGCGTCCCGACAGGTCAGAGCACAGATACGCAGTATTTT	NA	few	TRBJ2-3	TRBV29-1
CASSPDPGGILTDTQYF	TGCGCCAGCAGCCCCGACCCAGGGGGCATCCTCACAGATACGCAGTATTTT	TRBD1	NA	TRBJ2-3	TRBV5-1
CASSLSRVILTDTQYF	TGTGCCAGCAGCTTGAGCCGGGTAATACTCACAGATACGCAGTATTTT	NA	NA	TRBJ2-3	TRBV7-2
CASDGGFGYTF	TGTGCCAGCGACGGGGGGTTTGGCTACACCTTC	NA	few	TRBJ1-2	TRBV6-2/TRBV6-3
CASSLSPEGARLAGITDTQYF	TGTGCCAGCAGTTTATCCCCCGAAGGTGCCAGGCTAGCAGGCATCACAGATACGCAGTATTTT	NA	NA	TRBJ2-3	TRBV27
CSAPWEGEQYF	TGCAGTGCCCCCTGGGAGGGCGAGCAGTACTTC	TRBD2	few	TRBJ2-7	TRBV20-1
CASTRLASLEQYF	TGTGCCAGCACTAGACTAGCTTCGCTCGAGCAGTACTTC	TRBD2	few	TRBJ2-7	TRBV6-2/TRBV6-3
CATEGEADTQYF	TGTGCCACCGAGGGGGAGGCAGATACGCAGTATTTT	NA	few	TRBJ2-3	TRBV10-3
CATSETGTGDFGEQFF	TGTGCCACCAGTGAGACCGGGACGGGGGATTTCGGTGAGCAGTTCTTC	NA	NA	TRBJ2-1	TRBV24-1
CSASLAGASAVQFF	TGCAGTGCTAGCCTAGCGGGAGCCTCTGCGGTGCAGTTCTTC	TRBD2	few	TRBJ2-1	TRBV20-1
CASSPGTRITEQFF	TGTGCCAGCAGTCCCGGGACTAGGATCACTGAGCAGTTCTTC	TRBD2	NA	TRBJ2-1	TRBV12-3/TRBV12-4
CASKGTNNEQFF	TGCGCCAGCAAGGGTACAAACAATGAGCAGTTCTTC	NA	few	TRBJ2-1	TRBV4-1
CASSQQGPPNYGYTF	TGTGCCAGCAGCCAACAGGGGCCCCCTAACTATGGCTACACCTTC	NA	NA	TRBJ1-2	TRBV3-1
CASRRTSGTHEQYF	TGTGCCAGCAGACGGACTAGCGGGACGCACGAGCAGTACTTC	TRBD2	NA	TRBJ2-7	TRBV6-5
CASSNDRANYGYTF	TGTGCCAGCTCGAACGACAGGGCCAACTATGGCTACACCTTC	TRBD1	NA	TRBJ1-2	TRBV18
CASSLLGVGYEQYF	TGTGCCAGCAGTTTATTGGGAGTCGGCTACGAGCAGTACTTC	NA	few	TRBJ2-7	TRBV27
CSVALTGGTDTQYF	TGCAGCGTTGCTTTGACAGGTGGCACAGATACGCAGTATTTT	NA	NA	TRBJ2-3	TRBV29-1
CASSVGLSYEQYF	TGTGCCAGCAGCGTAGGACTCTCCTACGAGCAGTACTTC	NA	many	TRBJ2-7	TRBV9
CAISESTATNTGELFF	TGTGCCATCAGTGAGTCGACAGCTACGAACACCGGGGAGCTGTTTTTT	NA	few	TRBJ2-2	TRBV10-3
CASSPRAANQYF	TGTGCCAGCAGCCCCCGAGCCGCGAATCAGTACTTC	NA	NA	TRBJ2-5	TRBV5-6
CASREGGSSNYGYTF	TGTGCCAGCAGGGAGGGGGGCAGCTCGAACTATGGCTACACCTTC	NA	NA	TRBJ1-2	TRBV28
CSARNLAATYNEQYF	TGCAGTGCTAGAAATCTAGCGGCCACCTACAATGAGCAGTACTTC	TRBD2	NA	TRBJ2-7	TRBV20-1
CSVETGTNYGYTF	TGCAGCGTGGAGACAGGAACTAACTATGGCTACACCTTC	NA	few	TRBJ1-2	TRBV29-1
CASSQKRGLSSSYNEQFF	TGTGCCAGCAGCCAAAAGAGGGGACTGTCGAGCTCCTACAATGAGCAGTTCTTC	NA	NA	TRBJ2-1	TRBV3-1
CAISDPADIDTQYF	TGTGCCATCAGTGACCCAGCGGACATCGATACGCAGTATTTT	NA	NA	TRBJ2-3	TRBV10-3
CSARDRSFTDTQYF	TGCAGTGCTAGAGACAGAAGCTTCACAGATACGCAGTATTTT	NA	NA	TRBJ2-3	TRBV20-1
CAINEGGEETQYF	TGTGCCATCAACGAGGGGGGCGAGGAGACCCAGTACTTC	NA	NA	TRBJ2-5	TRBV10-3
CAISGDYEQYF	TGTGCCATCAGTGGGGACTACGAGCAGTACTTC	NA	few	TRBJ2-7	TRBV10-3
CASSERTGGNYGYTF	TGTGCCAGCAGTGAAAGGACAGGGGGAAACTATGGCTACACCTTC	TRBD1	NA	TRBJ1-2	TRBV2
CATHGAGASGEQYF	TGTGCCACCCACGGGGCAGGGGCTTCGGGTGAGCAGTACTTC	NA	NA	TRBJ2-5	TRBV10-3
CASSYNYGYTF	TGTGCCAGCAGTTACAACTATGGCTACACCTTC	NA	NA	TRBJ1-2	TRBV6-2/TRBV6-3
CAISEAEDTQYF	TGTGCCATCAGTGAGGCAGAAGATACGCAGTATTTT	NA	NA	TRBJ2-3	TRBV10-3
CASSLVRNKNTGELFF	TGCGCCAGCAGCTTGGTACGGAACAAGAACACCGGGGAGCTGTTTTTT	NA	NA	TRBJ2-2	TRBV5-1
CAWNPRGIHEQYF	TGTGCCTGGAATCCTCGCGGTATCCACGAGCAGTACTTC	NA	NA	TRBJ2-7	TRBV30
CSAGTPTYNEQFF	TGCAGTGCCGGGACCCCTACTTACAATGAGCAGTTCTTC	NA	NA	TRBJ2-1	TRBV20-1
CASSRGDRDSDTQYF	TGTGCCAGCAGTAGAGGGGACAGGGACTCCGATACGCAGTATTTT	TRBD1	NA	TRBJ2-3	TRBV11-3
CASSLTGTDTDTQYF	TGCGCCAGCAGCCTAACCGGGACAGACACAGATACGCAGTATTTT	TRBD1	few	TRBJ2-3	TRBV4-1
CASSLTGDTYEQYF	TGTGCCAGCAGTCTGACAGGGGATACCTACGAGCAGTACTTC	TRBD1	NA	TRBJ2-7	TRBV6-5
CSVRGDGYEQYF	TGCAGCGTGCGGGGGGACGGCTACGAGCAGTACTTC	TRBD2	few	TRBJ2-7	TRBV29-1
CASRGLPGTQYF	TGTGCCAGCAGGGGCCTTCCGGGGACCCAGTACTTC	NA	few	TRBJ2-5	TRBV6-1
CSDHPGGQFF	TGCAGCGATCATCCAGGGGGGCAGTTCTTC	TRBD1	NA	TRBJ2-1	TRBV29-1
CASSPYQGNKNIQYF	TGTGCCAGCAGTCCTTATCAGGGGAACAAAAACATTCAGTACTTC	NA	few	TRBJ2-4	TRBV27
CSVLAQGDDEQYF	TGCAGCGTTCTAGCACAGGGGGACGACGAGCAGTACTTC	TRBD1	NA	TRBJ2-7	TRBV29-1
CSADPGTSGTADTQYF	TGCAGTGCTGACCCCGGGACTAGCGGGACAGCGGATACGCAGTATTTT	TRBD2	few	TRBJ2-3	TRBV20-1
CSVSRASVVLEQYF	TGCAGCGTATCCCGGGCTAGCGTGGTTCTTGAGCAGTACTTC	NA	once	TRBJ2-5	TRBV29-1